A selection of T cell receptor beta chains follows, all from one sample in a study of Graves' ophthalmopathy and Graves' hyperthyroidism. From the multiplex PCR reads, TCRdb called clonotypes with MiXCR, one entry per CDR3 protein. The sample yields under 800,000 distinct CDR3 sequences, about a fifth seen once. Sequenced sample: peripheral blood. These receptors were collected from a woman aged 18-29 years with stable Graves' hyperthyroidism. Some clones in this sample may be carry-over from other donors' samples. Both conserved end residues are part of each CDR3. The D gene is left open where the match is weak. A row's size may be missing; if present it is once, few, many or a size class.

>.|TRBJ1-2|many|TRBV2
CASSELQPYGYTF
TGTGCCAGCAGTGAATTACAGCCTTATGGCTACACCTTC
>.|TRBJ1-2|.|TRBV6-1
CASRPTLPYNGYTF
TGTGCCAGCAGGCCGACACTACCATACAATGGCTACACCTTC
>.|TRBJ1-3|.|TRBV15
CATSRDSPADSGNTIYF
TGTGCCACCAGCAGAGATTCTCCGGCGGACTCTGGAAACACCATATATTTT
>.|TRBJ2-7|many|TRBV15
CATSRDRGGYEQYF
TGTGCCACCAGCAGAGATCGGGGCGGCTACGAGCAGTACTTC
>TRBD1|TRBJ1-1|.|TRBV20-1
CSVFRGGGAGTEAFF
TGCAGCGTCTTCCGGGGAGGGGGCGCGGGGACTGAAGCTTTCTTT
>.|TRBJ1-5|few|TRBV12-3/TRBV12-4
CASSLAQASQPQHF
TGTGCCAGCAGTTTAGCTCAGGCCTCTCAGCCCCAGCATTTT
>.|TRBJ2-7|.|TRBV29-1
CSVGESPYEQYF
TGCAGCGTTGGGGAAAGTCCCTACGAGCAGTACTTC
>TRBD1|TRBJ1-6|many|TRBV5-1
CASSFQTGGNSPLHF
TGCGCCAGCAGCTTTCAGACAGGGGGGAATTCACCCCTCCACTTT
>TRBD2|TRBJ2-2|.|TRBV11-2
CASSLHGRLHTGELFF
TGTGCCAGCAGCTTACACGGGAGGCTCCACACCGGGGAGCTGTTTTTT
>.|TRBJ2-2|many|TRBV6-2/TRBV6-3
CASSSRGGELFF
TGTGCCAGCAGTTCAAGGGGCGGGGAGCTGTTTTTT
>.|TRBJ1-2|few|TRBV18
CASSPRGADGYTF
TGTGCCAGCTCACCACGGGGGGCAGATGGCTACACCTTC
>TRBD1|TRBJ1-5|many|TRBV6-2/TRBV6-3
CASSTPDRVPDQPQHF
TGTGCCAGCAGCACCCCCGACAGGGTCCCCGATCAGCCCCAGCATTTT
>TRBD1|TRBJ2-7|.|TRBV7-8
CASSFGTDNYEQYF
TGTGCCAGCAGCTTCGGGACAGACAACTACGAGCAGTACTTC
>TRBD2|TRBJ2-7|many|TRBV29-1
CSYGTAGGEQYF
TGCAGCTACGGGACGGCGGGGGGCGAGCAGTACTTC
>.|TRBJ1-2|once|TRBV20-1
CSARAPGGLYGYTF
TGCAGTGCTAGGGCCCCCGGCGGTCTCTATGGCTACACCTTC
>TRBD2|TRBJ2-2|many|TRBV10-3
CAIRDGLAGVGGELFF
TGTGCCATCAGAGACGGACTAGCGGGAGTTGGCGGGGAGCTGTTTTTT
>.|TRBJ2-6|.|TRBV20-1
CSAPGDPSSGANVLTF
TGCAGTGCCCCTGGGGACCCGAGCTCTGGGGCCAACGTCCTGACTTTC
>.|TRBJ2-5|many|TRBV12-3/TRBV12-4
CASSFSDGRKTQYF
TGTGCCAGCAGTTTTTCCGACGGCCGGAAGACCCAGTACTTC
>.|TRBJ1-5|.|TRBV30
CACTRAGFNQPQHF
TGTGCCTGTACCAGGGCGGGTTTCAATCAGCCCCAGCATTTT
>TRBD2|TRBJ2-7|many|TRBV20-1
CSAGTMDEQYF
TGCAGTGCCGGGACTATGGACGAGCAGTACTTC